This TCR beta chain comes out of a study of T-cell reconstitution after alpha-beta-depleted transplantation in children. Study results and caveats: After transplant, high TCRbeta diversity at day 60 in some patients arose from surviving recipient T cells and thymic progenitors. Fresh T-cell production supplied most of the T-cell counts and diversity seen one year after transplant. After transplant, at about two months, alpha-beta T cells were reportedly derived from several hundred expanded graft clones.

For TCRbeta, the library was prepared with unique molecular identifiers. TCRdb itself ran the PCR reads through MiXCR, one entry per CDR3 protein. This repertoire shows hundreds of thousands of distinct CDR3 sequences, roughly 10% found once; its top ten account for roughly 2%. As concerns this clonotype: What it recognizes is unknown. Since a much larger clone is just one base distant, this may be a read error.

The germline V gene encodes CDR1 SGHDT and CDR2 YYEEEE. V was cut by 4 bases and J by 0 bases, with 17 bases left in between. The CDR3 covers 16 residues. The sequencing used PBMCs, collected before TCRalphabeta/CD19-depleted stem cell transplant. The chain recombines TRBV5-6 with TRBJ2-7; D is ambiguous. This clonotype was obtained from a child younger than 10 with inherited bone marrow failure, due to receive a stem cell transplant. This CDR3 reads CASSNGRAQASYEQYF. CDR3 DNA: TGTGCCAGCAGCAATGGCCGGGCCCAGGCCTCCTACGAGCAGTACTTC.